This T cell receptor beta chain came from a study of regulatory T cells in long-lasting Graves disease. Regarding the study as a whole: Newly diagnosed Graves' patients had higher TCR diversity than persistent ones.

The authors built TCR beta libraries using iRepertoire HTBI primers and Arm-PCR of CDR3 regions. Using its own MiXCR run on the multiplex PCR reads, TCRdb lists one record per CDR3 protein. The sample has a few hundred thousand distinct CDR3 sequences; 14% are singletons. This clonotype has ten or more counts. No antigen is known for it. Germline CDR1 is SNHLY and CDR2 is FYNNEI. Trimming removed 1 base from V and 0 bases from J, with 6 bases in between. The CDR3 consists of 15 residues. Documented time point: newly diagnosed GD, antithyroid drugs for less than 3 months. Generation of the TCR library employed RNA extracted from PBMCs. These data were also filed under a second study, of T cells in Graves' hyperthyroidism and ophthalmopathy. That source adds: Uncontrolled infection, other autoimmune disease, pregnancy or lactation barred patients from enrollment.

Here the sequenced sample was peripheral blood mononuclear cells (PBMCs), taken at new diagnosis, from a patient treated with antithyroid drugs. The V call is TRBV2, the J call TRBJ2-2; weak D call: TRBD2 (5 bases). The TCR sequence derives from a woman between 50 and 59 years old with Graves disease. CDR3 sequence (DNA): TGTGCCAGCAGTGAAGGAGGGCCGAACACCGGGGAGCTGTTTTTT. It encodes CASSEGGPNTGELFF.